The entry that follows covers one T cell receptor beta chain sequence. The antigen is unknown. One entry per CDR3 protein, called by TCRdb with MiXCR from the reads. Of about 69,000 distinct CDR3 sequences in the sample, 28% are singletons; the top ten hold roughly 65%. Trimming at V came to 5 bases and at J to 0 bases, leaving 5 bases not matched to a gene. The CDR3 totals 15 residues. The sample belongs to a study of T cell repertoires in cytomegalovirus infection. Overall study: TCR beta signatures that were public indicated CMV infection and matching HLA type. The study's findings and limits: Carriers of CMV plus the relevant HLA were identified by cumulative public TCR beta family frequency.

The source was CD8+ T cells from cultured PBMCs, collected from culture after CMV antigen stimulation. This TCR was recovered from a human donor in good health (CMV status not recorded). Some clones in this sample may be carry-over from other donors' samples. This sequence joins TRBV12-3 or TRBV12-4 and TRBJ2-3; 7 bases align to TRBD1. CDR3 DNA: TGTGCCAGCAGTCCGACAGGGCTCAGCACAGATACGCAGTATTTT. It translates to CASSPTGLSTDTQYF.